This record looks at one T cell receptor beta chain sequence and its context. Its antigen remains unknown. The sample belongs to a study of OX40 agonist ivuxolimab in advanced cancers. Study context: Patients received the agonistic anti-OX40 (CD134) antibody ivuxolimab.

Study-level findings and limits: At doses 0.1 to 3.0 mg/kg, CD4+ and CD8+ clones expanded.

CDR3 length: 13 amino acids. V was cut by 8 bases and J by 2 bases, with 13 bases left in between. The germline V gene has CDR1 MNHNY and CDR2 SVGAGI (reference sequence). The protocol was immunoSEQ multiplex PCR, while the TCRdb copy is restricted to in-frame clones and leaves out a portion. This sample has roughly 49,000 clones, with roughly 90% found just once. This chain connects TRBV6-6 to TRBJ2-7; D is possibly TRBD1 (5 bases). The sequence was obtained from an adult with an advanced solid tumor such as melanoma, head and neck, liver or kidney cancer. Material: CD4+ or CD8+ T cells sorted from blood, obtained in a trial of the OX40 agonist ivuxolimab. CDR3 in amino acids: CASQGPAPYEQYF. CDR3 sequence (DNA): TGTGCCAGCCAGGGTCCCGCGCCCTACGAGCAGTACTTC.